This T cell receptor beta chain was retrieved from a study of blood T cell repertoires in COVID-19. Here immunoSEQ multiplex PCR was the method, and the copy in TCRdb shows in-frame clones only, minus some. This table holds about 210,000 clones, 70% to 90% found once. The germline V and J ends were trimmed by 5 bases and 6 bases, with 11 bases remaining between them. The CDR3 is made up of 13 amino acids. Those who participated ranged in age from roughly 18 to 90 years and resided in about two dozen US areas. The study assigned cohorts using participant-reported clinical history. Participants in the exposed group had met a COVID-19 case in the 2 weeks before joining the study. This clone was seen a single time.

The sequenced sample was PBMCs or T cells enriched from blood (not recorded which). The sequence came from a woman in her twenties or thirties who had been exposed to COVID-19. The V call is TRBV12-3 or TRBV12-4, the J call TRBJ1-5; tentatively, D is TRBD1 (6 bases). CDR3 in amino acids: CASSNTGSQPQHF. Written as DNA, the CDR3 is TGTGCCAGCAGTAATACAGGGAGTCAGCCCCAGCATTTT.